The 14 T cell receptor beta chains below were found in one sample sequenced in a study of blood T cells in healthy people across ages (dated by TCRdb to about 2015). The library was made by 5' RACE. Sequencing took place on an Illumina HiSeq 2500. The second PCR ran for about 6 to 11 cycles and used a J-beta primer mix along with a sample-barcoded 5' primer. Clones were called with MiXCR by TCRdb after fastp trimmed the public reads at Q25, and only in-frame beta chains were retained. Entries are consolidated by CDR3 protein sequence, retaining the most common genes and DNA. In this sample the table shows over 950,000 distinct CDR3 sequences, roughly half of which occur a single time. The ten largest clones add up to about a fifth of the sample. Sequenced material: blood. The receptors were gathered from a woman in her fifties or sixties in good health.

This rearrangement joins TRBV10-3 to TRBJ1-2; D gene unclear. Germline assignment: CDR1 ENHRY and CDR2 SYGVKD. This CDR3 comprises 14 residues. With 3 bases removed from V and 2 bases from J, the gap between germline ends came to 10 bases. Here the CDR3 DNA reads TGTGCCATCAGTGACGTGATCTCCAACTATGGCTACACCTTC. It is translated as CAISDVISNYGYTF.

The J gene is TRBJ2-3, the V gene TRBV7-9; possibly TRBD1 for D (6 bases). Germline CDR1 SEHNR, CDR2 FQNEAQ (reference sequence). Trimming stripped 11 bases from V and 0 bases from J, with 12 bases between. The CDR3 is 13 residues long. CDR3 region: CALGGFSTDTQYF. CDR3 in DNA: TGTGCCCTAGGGGGTTTCAGCACAGATACGCAGTATTTT.

The chain is built from TRBV7-2 and TRBJ2-3; either TRBD1 or TRBD2 may supply D (6 bases each). Germline V gene sequence: CDR1 SGHTA, CDR2 FQGNSA. This CDR3 comprises 15 residues. V was clipped by 5 bases and J by 1 base, with 13 bases between them. In DNA, the CDR3 is TGTGCCAGCAGCGGAGGGGGTAAGGGCACAGATACGCAGTATTTT. The encoded protein is CASSGGGKGTDTQYF. The complete variable domain, with remaining parts taken from reference TRBV7-2 and TRBJ2-3, reads GAGVSQSPSNKVTEKGKDVELRCDPISGHTALYWYRQSLGQGLEFLIYFQGNSAPDKSGLPSDRFSAERTGGSVSTLTIQRTQQEDSAVYLCASSGGGKGTDTQYFGPGTRLTVL.

The chain employs TRBV2 and TRBJ1-5; D is unresolved. Germline V lookup: CDR1 SNHLY, CDR2 FYNNEI. The CDR3 runs 15 residues. Trimming shortened V by 9 bases and J by 3 bases, and 18 bases separated the two germline ends. Here the CDR3 DNA reads TGTGCCAGAGGAGGACCCACAACGAACAATCAGCCCCAGCATTTT. Protein: CARGGPTTNNQPQHF.

This clonotype was observed a handful of times. The chain combines TRBV12-3 or TRBV12-4 with TRBJ2-5; TRBD1 might be the D (5 bases). V lost 1 base, J lost 1 base, and 10 bases lay in between. The CDR3 loop spans 15 amino acids. The DNA of the CDR3 is TGTGCCAGCAGTTTAGTGCAGACAGCCCAAGAGACCCAGTACTTC. Its protein product is CASSLVQTAQETQYF.

The CDR3 loop is CSASTGTTYEQYF. In DNA form, the CDR3 reads TGCAGTGCTAGTACCGGGACTACATACGAGCAGTACTTC. This chain links TRBV20-1 with TRBJ2-4; 7 bases align to TRBD2. The last part of the DNA fits TRBJ2-7 better; the J call may be wrong. CDR3 length: 13 amino acids. Germline-derived CDR1 and CDR2 are DFQATT and SNEGSKA (reference sequence).

The J gene is TRBJ2-1, the V gene TRBV28, with 7 bases matching TRBD2. Trimming cost V 9 bases and J 8 bases; bases outside gene matches: 7. Germline assignment: CDR1 MDHEN and CDR2 SYDVKM. This CDR3 has 12 amino acids. CDR3 region: CASRLAPHEQFF. DNA of the CDR3: TGTGCCAGTCGACTAGCACCCCATGAGCAGTTCTTC.

The genes are TRBV5-1 and TRBJ2-1; 10 bases fit TRBD2. Trimming removed 2 bases from V and 10 bases from J; junction bases left unmatched: 9. CDR1 and CDR2 from the germline V gene are SGHRS and YFSETQ. The CDR3 is made up of 15 amino acids. The CDR3 loop is CASSFASGSRREQFF. For the CDR3, the DNA is TGCGCCAGCAGCTTCGCTAGCGGGAGCAGGCGGGAGCAGTTCTTC.

The table lists this clonotype with a count of one. The chain has TRBV2 and TRBJ1-2; tentative D call: TRBD1 (5 bases). Germline assignment: CDR1 SNHLY and CDR2 FYNNEI. V shed 1 base and J shed 3 bases, with 15 bases lying between them. The CDR3 covers 16 residues. The CDR3 spells CASSEEAGSGYYGYTF. The CDR3 DNA reads TGTGCCAGCAGTGAAGAAGCGGGGTCAGGGTACTATGGCTACACCTTC.

The chain combines TRBV28 with TRBJ2-1; 9 bases are a match to TRBD2. J gave up 0 bases and V 5 bases, and 5 bases lay outside the gene matches. Looked up from germline, CDR1 is MDHEN and CDR2 is SYDVKM. The CDR3 loop spans 16 amino acids. CDR3 sequence: CASSTQREASYNEQFF. The CDR3 nucleotides read TGTGCCAGCAGTACCCAGCGGGAGGCCTCCTACAATGAGCAGTTCTTC.

This clonotype was seen repeatedly, ten times or more. V is TRBV5-1 and J is TRBJ2-3; D perhaps matches TRBD2 (5 bases). With 0 bases removed from V and 3 bases from J, the gap between germline ends came to 14 bases. The CDR3 totals 16 residues. Germline V gives CDR1 SGHRS, CDR2 YFSETQ. DNA for the CDR3: TGCGCCAGCAGCTTGGAGGGAGCGGTAAGGACAGATACGCAGTATTTT. Translation gives CASSLEGAVRTDTQYF.

V usage is TRBV28 and J usage is TRBJ2-7, with D tentatively TRBD2 (6 bases). Germline values: CDR1 MDHEN, CDR2 SYDVKM. V was clipped by 4 bases and J by 3 bases, with 16 bases between them. The CDR3 consists of 15 residues. CDR3: CASSSAGGGNYEQYF. CDR3 DNA: TGTGCCAGCAGTTCGGCAGGCGGAGGGAACTACGAGCAGTACTTC.

In its sample, this clonotype was seen a few times. The chain joins TRBV20-1 to TRBJ2-7, with TRBD2 identical over 9 bases. V lost 2 bases and J lost 6; bases outside the gene matches: 2. The CDR3 has 12 amino acids. Germline lookup yields CDR1 DFQATT and CDR2 SNEGSKA (reference sequence). CDR3 loop: CSARLAGREQYF. CDR3 in DNA: TGCAGTGCTAGACTAGCGGGGCGCGAGCAGTACTTC.

The chain recombines TRBV9 with TRBJ2-1; D ambiguous. This CDR3 region has 13 residues. Trimming cost V 5 bases and J 8 bases, with 14 bases left between them. The germline V gene encodes CDR1 SGDLS and CDR2 YYNGEE. CDR3 DNA: TGTGCCAGCAGTCGTCGATCCGGCCATGAGCAGTTCTTC. Translating it yields CASSRRSGHEQFF.